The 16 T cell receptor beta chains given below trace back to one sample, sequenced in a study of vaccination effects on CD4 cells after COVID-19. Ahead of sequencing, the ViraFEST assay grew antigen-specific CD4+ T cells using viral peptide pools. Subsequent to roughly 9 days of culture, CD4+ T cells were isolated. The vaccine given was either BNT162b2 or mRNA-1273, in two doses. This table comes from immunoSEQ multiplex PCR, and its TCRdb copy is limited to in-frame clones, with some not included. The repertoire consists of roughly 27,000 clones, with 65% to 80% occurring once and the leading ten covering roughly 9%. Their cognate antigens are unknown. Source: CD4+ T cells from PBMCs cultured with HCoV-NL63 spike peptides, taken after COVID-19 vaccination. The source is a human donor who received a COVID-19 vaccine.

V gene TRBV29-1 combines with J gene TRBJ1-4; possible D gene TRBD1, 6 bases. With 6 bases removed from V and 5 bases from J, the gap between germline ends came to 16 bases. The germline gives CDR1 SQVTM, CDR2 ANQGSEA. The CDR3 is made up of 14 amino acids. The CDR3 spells CSVGGRQVNEKLFF. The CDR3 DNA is TGCAGCGTCGGGGGAAGACAGGTGAATGAAAAACTGTTTTTT.

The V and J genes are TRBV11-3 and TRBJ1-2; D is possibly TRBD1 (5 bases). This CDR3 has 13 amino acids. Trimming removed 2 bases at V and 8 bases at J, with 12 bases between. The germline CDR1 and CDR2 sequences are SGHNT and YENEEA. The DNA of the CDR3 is TGTGCCAGCAGCTTAACTGGGGGTGAAGGCTACACCTTC. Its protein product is CASSLTGGEGYTF. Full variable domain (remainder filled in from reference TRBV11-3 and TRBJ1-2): EAGVVQSPRYKIIEKKQPVAFWCNPISGHNTLYWYLQNLGQGPELLIRYENEEAVDDSQLPKDRFSAERLKGVDSTLKIQPAELGDSAVYLCASSLTGGEGYTFGSGTRLTVV.

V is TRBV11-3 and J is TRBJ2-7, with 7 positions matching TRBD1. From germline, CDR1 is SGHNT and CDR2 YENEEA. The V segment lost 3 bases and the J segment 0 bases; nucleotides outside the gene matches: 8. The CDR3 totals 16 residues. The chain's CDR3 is CASSFDGQDPSYEQYF. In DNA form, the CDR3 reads TGTGCCAGCAGCTTTGATGGACAGGACCCCTCCTACGAGCAGTACTTC.

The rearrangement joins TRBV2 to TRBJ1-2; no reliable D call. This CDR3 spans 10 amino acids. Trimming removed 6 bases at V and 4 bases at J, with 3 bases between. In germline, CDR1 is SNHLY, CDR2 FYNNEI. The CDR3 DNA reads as TGTGCCAGCAGCGGCTATGGCTACACCTTC. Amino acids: CASSGYGYTF. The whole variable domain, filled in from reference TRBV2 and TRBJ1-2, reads EPEVTQTPSHQVTQMGQEVILRCVPISNHLYFYWYRQILGQKVEFLVSFYNNEISEKSEIFDDQFSVERPDGSNFTLKIRSTKLEDSAMYFCASSGYGYTFGSGTRLTVV.

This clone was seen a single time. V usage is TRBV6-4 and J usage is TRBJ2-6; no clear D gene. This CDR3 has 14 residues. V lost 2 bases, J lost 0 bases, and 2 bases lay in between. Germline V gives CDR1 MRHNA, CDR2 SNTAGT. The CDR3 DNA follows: TGTGCCAGCAGTGACCACTCTGGGGCCAACGTCCTGACTTTC. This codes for CASSDHSGANVLTF.

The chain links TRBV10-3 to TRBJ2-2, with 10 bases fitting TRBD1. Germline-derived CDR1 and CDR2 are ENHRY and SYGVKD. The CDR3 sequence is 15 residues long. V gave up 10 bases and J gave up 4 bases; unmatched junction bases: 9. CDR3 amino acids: CASSNGQGGTGELFF. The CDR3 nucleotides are TGTGCCAGCTCAAATGGACAGGGGGGCACCGGGGAGCTGTTTTTT.

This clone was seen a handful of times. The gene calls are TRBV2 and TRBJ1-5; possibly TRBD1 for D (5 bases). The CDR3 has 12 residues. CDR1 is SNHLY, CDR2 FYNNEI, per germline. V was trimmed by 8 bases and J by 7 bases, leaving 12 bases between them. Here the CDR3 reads CASSGPGQPQHF. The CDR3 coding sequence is TGTGCCAGCTCGGGGCCAGGCCAGCCCCAGCATTTT.

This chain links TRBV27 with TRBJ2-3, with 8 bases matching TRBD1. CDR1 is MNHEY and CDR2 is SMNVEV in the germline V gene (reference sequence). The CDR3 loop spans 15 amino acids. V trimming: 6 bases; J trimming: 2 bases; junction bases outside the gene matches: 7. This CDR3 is CASSGQGTITDTQYF. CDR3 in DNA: TGTGCCAGCAGCGGACAGGGAACGATCACAGATACGCAGTATTTT.

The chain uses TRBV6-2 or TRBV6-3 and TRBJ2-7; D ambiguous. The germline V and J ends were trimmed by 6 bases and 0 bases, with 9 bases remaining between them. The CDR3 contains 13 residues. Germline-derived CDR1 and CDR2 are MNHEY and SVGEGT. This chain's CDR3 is CASSRPGSYEQYF. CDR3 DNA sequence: TGTGCCAGCAGCCGCCCCGGCTCCTACGAGCAGTACTTC.

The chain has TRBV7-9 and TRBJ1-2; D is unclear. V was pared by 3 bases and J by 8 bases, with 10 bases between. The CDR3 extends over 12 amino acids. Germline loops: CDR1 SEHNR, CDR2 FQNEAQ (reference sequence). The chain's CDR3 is CASSLLLEGYTF. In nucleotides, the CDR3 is TGTGCCAGCAGCTTGCTTCTGGAGGGCTACACCTTC.

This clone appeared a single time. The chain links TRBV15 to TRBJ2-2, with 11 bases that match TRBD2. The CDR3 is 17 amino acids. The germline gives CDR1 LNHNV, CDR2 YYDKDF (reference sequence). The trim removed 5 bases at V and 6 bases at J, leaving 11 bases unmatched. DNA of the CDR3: TGTGCCACCAGCTACAAAACTAGCGGGAGTGTATCCGGGGAGCTGTTTTTT. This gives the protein CATSYKTSGSVSGELFF.

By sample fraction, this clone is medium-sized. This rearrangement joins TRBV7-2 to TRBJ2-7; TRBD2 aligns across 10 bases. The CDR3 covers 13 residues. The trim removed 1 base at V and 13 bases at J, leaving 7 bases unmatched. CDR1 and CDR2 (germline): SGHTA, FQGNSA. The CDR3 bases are TGTGCCAGCAGCTTAGGGCCTAGCGGGAGAACTTACTTC. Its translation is CASSLGPSGRTYF. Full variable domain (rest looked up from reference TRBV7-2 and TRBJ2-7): GAGVSQSPSNKVTEKGKDVELRCDPISGHTALYWYRQSLGQGLEFLIYFQGNSAPDKSGLPSDRFSAERTGGSVSTLTIQRTQQEDSAVYLCASSLGPSGRTYFGPGTRLTVT.

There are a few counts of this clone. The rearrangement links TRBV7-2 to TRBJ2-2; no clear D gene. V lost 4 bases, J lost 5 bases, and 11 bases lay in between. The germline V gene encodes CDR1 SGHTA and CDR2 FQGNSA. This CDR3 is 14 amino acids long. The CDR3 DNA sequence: TGTGCCAGCAGCTCAGCGCAAGCGACCGGGGAGCTGTTTTTT. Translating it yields CASSSAQATGELFF. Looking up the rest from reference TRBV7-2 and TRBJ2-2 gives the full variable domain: GAGVSQSPSNKVTEKGKDVELRCDPISGHTALYWYRQSLGQGLEFLIYFQGNSAPDKSGLPSDRFSAERTGGSVSTLTIQRTQQEDSAVYLCASSSAQATGELFFGEGSRLTVL.

The CDR3 here is CSDNRGNGNEQFF. The CDR3, as DNA: TGCAGCGATAACCGGGGGAACGGCAATGAGCAGTTCTTC. This rearrangement joins TRBV29-1 to TRBJ2-1; tentative D call: TRBD2 (6 bases). This CDR3 has 13 residues. V lost 7 bases and J lost 6, with 16 bases in between. Germline-derived CDR1 and CDR2 are SQVTM and ANQGSEA.

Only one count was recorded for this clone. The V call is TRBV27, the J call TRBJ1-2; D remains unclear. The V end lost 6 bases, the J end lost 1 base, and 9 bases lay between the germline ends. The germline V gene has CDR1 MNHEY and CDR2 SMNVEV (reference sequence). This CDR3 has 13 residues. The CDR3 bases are TGTGCCAGCAGGTACAGACATAACTATGGCTACACCTTC. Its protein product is CASRYRHNYGYTF.

The DNA of the CDR3 is TGTGCCAGCAGTTTTGAAGGTCGTTGGTTCTTC. This translates into CASSFEGRWFF. The rearrangement joins TRBV12-3 or TRBV12-4 to TRBJ2-1; D is ambiguous. This CDR3 is 11 amino acids long. V lost 3 bases to trimming and J lost 15 bases, with 12 bases between them.